Each of the 3 T cell receptor beta chains below was sequenced from the same sample in a study of T cell responses to AZD1222 COVID-19 vaccine. The assay was immunoSEQ multiplex PCR, and TCRdb's table has in-frame clones only and misses some. Here the sample spans about 130,000 clones, just under 95% being singletons. The sequencing here drew on peripheral blood, taken 28 days after the second AZD1222 dose. Every receptor here comes from an adult who received the AZD1222 COVID-19 vaccine.

A note on this clone: A read error may account for a junction end that differs from germline. V gene TRBV5-5 combines with J gene TRBJ1-2; weak D call: TRBD1 (6 bases). This CDR3 spans 16 amino acids. Per germline, CDR1 SGHKS and CDR2 YYEKEE (reference sequence). The CDR3: CASNLDSGRSIYGYTF. Here the CDR3 DNA reads TGTGCCAGCAACTTGGACAGCGGGAGGTCTATCTATGGCTACACCTTC. Combining the CDR3 with reference TRBV5-5 and TRBJ1-2 gives the whole variable domain DAGVTQSPTHLIKTRGQQVTLRCSPISGHKSVSWYQQVLGQGPQFIFQYYEKEERGRGNFPDRFSARQFPNYSSELNVNALLLGDSALYLCASNLDSGRSIYGYTFGSGTRLTVV.

This clone was recorded only once. The V call is TRBV11-3, the J call TRBJ2-7; TRBD2 might be the D (5 bases). The CDR3 is made up of 14 amino acids. Germline CDR1 reads SGHNT; CDR2 reads YENEEA. The V gene lost 6 bases and the J gene lost 3 bases, with 15 bases spanning the gap. This chain's CDR3 is CASSSSSGFYEQYF. The CDR3 DNA reads TGTGCCAGCAGTTCTTCATCGGGGTTCTACGAGCAGTACTTC.

The gene calls are TRBV28 and TRBJ1-2; 7 bases align to TRBD1. V trimming: 5 bases; J trimming: 7 bases; junction bases outside the gene matches: 13. The CDR3 loop spans 15 amino acids. Per germline, CDR1 MDHEN and CDR2 SYDVKM. The CDR3 protein is CASSGTVILSGGYTF. The CDR3, as DNA: TGTGCCAGCAGTGGGACAGTAATTCTCTCAGGTGGCTACACCTTC.